Below, 27 T cell receptor beta chains from the same sample are listed, as sequenced in a study of T cells in Graves' hyperthyroidism and ophthalmopathy. Amplified TCR beta CDR3 regions came from RNA transcripts. HTBI primers were the set used in a first-round RT-PCR of the TCR CDR3. One entry per CDR3 protein, called by TCRdb with MiXCR from the multiplex PCR reads. This table holds some 300,000 distinct CDR3 sequences, roughly 19% found once. Sequenced sample: blood. The receptors come from a man between 45 and 60 years old with Graves' ophthalmopathy.

This clonotype was seen at least ten times. The genes are TRBV9 and TRBJ2-7; the D gene is possibly TRBD2 (5 bases). Germline-derived CDR1 and CDR2 are SGDLS and YYNGEE. Trimming left V 0 bases short and J 6 bases short, with 16 bases between. CDR3 length: 15 amino acids. CDR3 region: CASSVEGDYRSEQYF. In nucleotides, the CDR3 is TGTGCCAGCAGCGTAGAGGGAGACTACCGCTCCGAGCAGTACTTC.

This clonotype appeared many times. The rearrangement joins TRBV12-3 or TRBV12-4 to TRBJ2-5, with D hard to call. The CDR3 sequence is 13 residues long. The germline V and J ends were trimmed by 6 bases and 6 bases, with 14 bases remaining between them. DNA for the CDR3: TGTGCCAGCAGCCTACTACTTAGGAAGACCCAGTACTTC. This sequence encodes CASSLLLRKTQYF.

The rearrangement uses TRBV5-1 and TRBJ2-1; D gene unclear. The V and J ends lost 2 bases and 13 bases respectively, with 16 bases between them. The CDR3 has 13 residues. Germline lookup yields CDR1 SGHRS and CDR2 YFSETQ. CDR3 protein: CASSLTSERTQFF. In DNA form, the CDR3 reads TGCGCCAGCAGCTTAACATCGGAACGCACCCAGTTCTTC. The full variable domain, in which reference TRBV5-1 and TRBJ2-1 provide the parts outside the CDR3, is KAGVTQTPRYLIKTRGQQVTLSCSPISGHRSVSWYQQTPGQGLQFLFEYFSETQRNKGNFPGRFSGRQFSNSRSEMNVSTLELGDSALYLCASSLTSERTQFFGPGTRLTVL.

This clonotype was observed many times. The CDR3 coding sequence is TGCGCCAGCAGTACAGGTGGCGAAGATACGCAGTATTTT. Translated: CASSTGGEDTQYF. J is TRBJ2-3 and V is TRBV5-1, with D possibly TRBD1 on 5 matching bases. V lost 5 bases and J 5 bases, leaving 12 bases between the germline ends. CDR3 size: 13 residues. Per the germline V gene, CDR1 is SGHRS and CDR2 is YFSETQ. The full variable domain, its missing parts supplied by reference TRBV5-1 and TRBJ2-3, is KAGVTQTPRYLIKTRGQQVTLSCSPISGHRSVSWYQQTPGQGLQFLFEYFSETQRNKGNFPGRFSGRQFSNSRSEMNVSTLELGDSALYLCASSTGGEDTQYFGPGTRLTVL.

The V and J genes are TRBV7-9 and TRBJ2-7; 9 nucleotides line up with TRBD1. The J segment lost 5 bases and the V segment lost 5 bases, leaving 10 bases of the junction unmatched. CDR3 length: 15 residues. The germline CDR1 and CDR2 sequences are SEHNR and FQNEAQ (reference sequence). This CDR3 is CASSTRTGVPHEQYF. Here the CDR3 DNA reads TGTGCCAGCAGCACCCGGACAGGGGTTCCGCACGAGCAGTACTTC.

This clonotype was picked up a small number of times. The rearrangement links TRBV29-1 to TRBJ2-3; D is ambiguous. In germline, CDR1 is SQVTM, CDR2 ANQGSEA. Trimming left V 2 bases short and J 2 bases short, with 2 bases between. This CDR3 is 11 amino acids long. In nucleotides, the CDR3 is TGCAGCGTTGAAACCACAGATACGCAGTATTTT. Residues: CSVETTDTQYF.

This clonotype occurred a few times. The chain carries TRBV19 and TRBJ2-5; 7 positions match TRBD1. Per germline, CDR1 LNHDA and CDR2 SQIVND (reference sequence). V dropped 5 bases and J dropped 0; count of bases not matched to a gene: 15. There are 18 residues in the CDR3. The CDR3 nucleotides are TGTGCCAGTAGTGAGTCCGGCCGAGGGGGCCGGAACCAAGAGACCCAGTACTTC. Its protein product is CASSESGRGGRNQETQYF.

A few counts support this clonotype. V is TRBV30 and J is TRBJ2-4; perhaps D is TRBD1 or TRBD2 (6 bases each). Per germline, CDR1 GTSNPN and CDR2 SVGIG (reference sequence). V was shortened by 1 base and J by 2 bases, with 12 bases between the two germline ends. The CDR3 spans 15 residues. The CDR3 loop reads CAWSAGAVSKNIQYF. CDR3 nucleotides: TGTGCCTGGAGTGCGGGGGCTGTGTCCAAAAACATTCAGTACTTC.

This clonotype was recorded many times. The gene calls are TRBV18 and TRBJ2-1; TRBD2 matches at 14 bases. The length of the CDR3 is 15 residues. CDR1 and CDR2 from the germline V gene are KGHSH and LQKENI. Trimming took 3 bases from V and 8 from J; bases not matched to a gene: 3. CDR3 residues: CASSPTSGRADEQFF. The DNA for the CDR3 is TGTGCCAGCTCACCGACTAGCGGGAGGGCAGATGAGCAGTTCTTC.

J is TRBJ2-1 and V is TRBV9, with TRBD1 matching over 10 bases. Trimming took 6 bases from V and 7 from J; bases not matched to a gene: 10. In germline, CDR1 is SGDLS, CDR2 YYNGEE. The CDR3 consists of 15 residues. Here the CDR3 DNA reads TGTGCCAGCACTCCCGGAGGGACAGGGGATAATGAGCAGTTCTTC. Its translation is CASTPGGTGDNEQFF.

This clonotype was seen many times. The V gene is TRBV11-3, the J gene TRBJ1-1; D is ambiguous. CDR3 length: 13 residues. Germline V CDR1 and CDR2: SGHNT, YENEEA. V was clipped by 5 bases and J by 1 base, with 8 bases between them. In DNA, the CDR3 is TGTGCCAGCAGCCGGGAAGGGAACACTGAAGCTTTCTTT. Amino acid sequence: CASSREGNTEAFF.

This clonotype came up a few times. The chain combines TRBV6-5 with TRBJ2-1, with no clear D. The CDR3 contains 15 residues. In germline, CDR1 is MNHEY, CDR2 SVGAGI. V lost 0 bases to trimming and J lost 4 bases, with 10 bases between them. CDR3 nucleotide sequence: TGTGCCAGCAGTTACTCGGAGCTCTTATACAATGAGCAGTTCTTC. This translates into CASSYSELLYNEQFF.

The rearrangement links TRBV6-1 to TRBJ2-7, with 9 bases lining up with TRBD1. This CDR3 has 15 amino acids. CDR1 is MNHNS, CDR2 SASEGT, per germline. The J segment lost 5 bases and the V segment lost 6 bases, leaving 11 bases of the junction unmatched. CDR3 bases: TGTGCCAGCAGCAACTACAGGGGGCGCGGCGACGAGCAGTACTTC. The encoded protein is CASSNYRGRGDEQYF.

This clonotype was recorded at least ten times. This chain joins TRBV2 and TRBJ2-3, with D hard to call. The CDR3 contains 12 residues. CDR1 and CDR2 (germline): SNHLY, FYNNEI. V lost 7 bases, J lost 3 bases, and 8 bases lay in between. CDR3 sequence reads: CASKLRTDTQYF. Here the CDR3 DNA reads TGTGCCAGCAAGTTGAGGACAGATACGCAGTATTTT.

This clonotype was counted ten times or more. The genes are TRBV12-3 or TRBV12-4 and TRBJ1-3; D is perhaps TRBD1 (5 bases). Trimming pared 5 bases from V and 0 bases from J, leaving 8 bases between. CDR3 length: 14 residues. The CDR3 DNA is TGTGCCAGCAGTCGGGGCGACTCTGGAAACACCATATATTTT. Protein product: CASSRGDSGNTIYF.

The chain joins TRBV28 to TRBJ2-4; D may correspond to TRBD1 or TRBD2 (7 bases each). The CDR3 covers 15 residues. Deletions cut 4 bases from V and 2 bases from J, with 12 bases between. Germline values: CDR1 MDHEN, CDR2 SYDVKM. CDR3: CASSSQGGTKNIQYF. Written as DNA, the CDR3 is TGTGCCAGCAGTTCCCAGGGGGGGACCAAAAACATTCAGTACTTC.

The J gene is TRBJ1-1, the V gene TRBV28; the match to TRBD1 covers 7 bases. Looked up from germline, CDR1 is MDHEN and CDR2 is SYDVKM. The J segment lost 1 base and the V segment lost 7 bases, leaving 9 bases of the junction unmatched. This CDR3 spans 15 amino acids. The CDR3 DNA reads as TGTGCCAGCACCACGTACAGGGGTCGGAACACTGAAGCTTTCTTT. Protein product: CASTTYRGRNTEAFF.

This clonotype was seen once. This chain links TRBV12-5 with TRBJ2-1, with D perhaps matching TRBD1 (6 bases). This CDR3 has 12 amino acids. Germline V gene lookup returns CDR1 LGHNT and CDR2 FRNRAP. The V and J ends lost 5 bases and 9 bases respectively, with 11 bases between them. The CDR3 spells CASGQGLGEQFF. As DNA, the CDR3 is TGTGCTAGTGGTCAGGGGTTAGGTGAGCAGTTCTTC.

This clonotype came up a few times. J is TRBJ2-2 and V is TRBV5-4; tentative D call: TRBD2 (6 bases). Germline CDR1 reads SGHNT; CDR2 reads YYREEE (reference sequence). The CDR3 totals 15 residues. The V and J ends lost 0 bases and 8 bases respectively, with 14 bases between them. In DNA form, the CDR3 reads TGTGCCAGCAGCTTGGCGGGGACTCTTATGGGGGAGCTGTTTTTT. This encodes CASSLAGTLMGELFF.

The chain recombines TRBV13 with TRBJ2-5, with a weak D call TRBD2 (6 bases). Per germline, CDR1 PRHDT and CDR2 FYEKMQ (reference sequence). The CDR3 totals 15 residues. Trimming left V 8 bases short and J 4 bases short, with 20 bases between. CDR3 bases: TGTGCCAGCCGACGGGCTAACGGGAGAGGAGAGACCCAGTACTTC. This codes for CASRRANGRGETQYF.

This clonotype was seen repeatedly, ten times or more. V usage is TRBV12-3 or TRBV12-4 and J usage is TRBJ2-5; possible D gene TRBD2, 5 bases. The ends were cut back, 5 bases at V and 1 base at J, with 8 bases in the middle. The CDR3 runs to 13 residues. CDR3 coding DNA: TGTGCCAGCAGTAAGCGGTTCCAAGAGACCCAGTACTTC. Protein product: CASSKRFQETQYF.

Only a few counts were recorded for this clonotype. The chain joins TRBV27 to TRBJ2-7; D ambiguous. This CDR3 region has 13 residues. Trimming shortened V by 5 bases and J by 3 bases, and 11 bases separated the two germline ends. CDR1 and CDR2 (germline): MNHEY, SMNVEV (reference sequence). The CDR3 coding sequence is TGTGCCAGCAGTCCCCGGGCCTTCTACGAGCAGTACTTC. Residues: CASSPRAFYEQYF.

The table lists this clonotype with a few counts. The genes are TRBV5-8 and TRBJ2-1; D not certain. The germline V gene encodes CDR1 SGHTS and CDR2 YDEGEE. The CDR3 extends over 16 amino acids. Trimming left V 0 bases short and J 0 bases short, with 10 bases between. CDR3 loop: CASSLAGAYSYNEQFF. CDR3 DNA sequence: TGTGCCAGCAGCTTGGCGGGCGCTTACTCCTACAATGAGCAGTTCTTC.

This chain uses TRBV5-8 with TRBJ2-1, with 8 bases that match TRBD1. The CDR3 covers 15 residues. V lost 2 bases to trimming and J lost 6 bases; unmatched junction nucleotides: 7. Per the germline V gene, CDR1 is SGHTS and CDR2 is YDEGEE. This CDR3 reads CASSFRTGLSNEQFF. CDR3 bases: TGTGCCAGCAGCTTTAGGACAGGGCTCTCCAATGAGCAGTTCTTC.

The sample holds a few counts of this clonotype. The chain is built from TRBV7-9 and TRBJ2-5, with D uncertain. This CDR3 contains 16 residues. Germline V gene lookup returns CDR1 SEHNR and CDR2 FQNEAQ (reference sequence). V was pared by 5 bases and J by 4 bases, with 20 bases between. CDR3 sequence: CASSPLLRSLLETQYF. The CDR3 nucleotides read TGTGCCAGCAGCCCCCTACTTCGTTCCCTTCTAGAGACCCAGTACTTC.

The V gene is TRBV5-6, the J gene TRBJ1-4; the D is unclear. The CDR3 is 14 amino acids. The V and J ends lost 4 bases and 3 bases respectively, with 10 bases between them. Germline assignment: CDR1 SGHDT and CDR2 YYEEEE. The CDR3 reads CASSSLGPNEKLFF. In DNA form, the CDR3 reads TGTGCCAGCAGCAGCCTAGGTCCTAATGAAAAACTGTTTTTT.

The chain employs TRBV19 and TRBJ2-1; 11 bases fit TRBD2. The germline CDR1 and CDR2 sequences are LNHDA and SQIVND (reference sequence). The junction had 8 bases not matched to a gene; V was cut back by 9 bases and J by 7 bases. The CDR3 consists of 14 residues. The CDR3 sequence: CASGALAGGNEQFF. Here the CDR3 DNA reads TGTGCCAGCGGGGCGCTAGCGGGAGGAAATGAGCAGTTCTTC.